Listed here is a single T cell receptor (beta chain). Specified treatment: oral pan-JAK inhibitor, 5-10 mg twice daily. The source of the sample is a study of CD8+ T cells in alopecia areata. Study details: Affected scalp percentage gauged treated patients' severity.

RNA was extracted and reverse transcribed into cDNA as the sequencing template. Using immunoSEQ multiplex PCR, the repertoire was profiled, and TCRdb retains in-frame clones only, with some absent. The sample yields 200,000 to 250,000 clones, 64% seen once. In germline, CDR1 is MNHNS, CDR2 SASEGT. The CDR3 extends over 14 amino acids. After removal of 6 bases from V and 5 bases from J, the junction contained 7 bases not matched to a gene. The material was CD4+ T cells sorted from blood, obtained at week 4, from a patient treated with tofacitinib. The TCR comes from a human donor with alopecia areata. This chain links TRBV6-1 with TRBJ2-3; 8 bases line up with TRBD2. CDR3 DNA sequence: TGTGCCAGCAGGACTAGCGTGCTTAAAGATACGCAGTATTTT. Residues: CASRTSVLKDTQYF.